The source of this T cell receptor (beta chain) is a study of T cell responses to AZD1222 COVID-19 vaccine. Study outcomes and limitations: Dominant CD4 TCR responses targeted spike regions 160-218 and 743-854. Clonal diversity was possibly underestimated, and white British individuals and females predominated among donors.

Second-dose intervals of approximately 4 or approximately 12 weeks were pooled. Generated by immunoSEQ multiplex PCR, the TCRdb table keeps only in-frame clones and is missing some. Of approximately 140,000 clones listed, roughly 92% are singletons. In regard to this clone: The antigen is undetermined.

This CDR3 spans 14 amino acids. Germline assignment: CDR1 SQVTM and CDR2 ANQGSEA. Trimming cost V 7 bases and J 5 bases; bases outside gene matches: 7. The receptor comes from an adult who received the AZD1222 COVID-19 vaccine. This chain joins TRBV29-1 and TRBJ2-5, with 13 positions matching TRBD2. The sequences come from peripheral blood, collected 28 days after the second AZD1222 dose. CDR3 nucleotide sequence: TGCAGCGAGACCCCGACTAGCGGGAGGGAGACCCAGTACTTC. Translating gives CSETPTSGRETQYF. Based on the CDR3 plus reference TRBV29-1 and TRBJ2-5, the full variable domain is SAVISQKPSRDICQRGTSLTIQCQVDSQVTMMFWYRQQPGQSLTLIATANQGSEATYESGFVIDKFPISRPNLTFSTLTVSNMSPEDSSIYLCSETPTSGRETQYFGPGTRLLVL.